The 22 T cell receptor beta chains below all came from one sample that was sequenced in a study of blood T cell repertoires in COVID-19. Measured with immunoSEQ multiplex PCR; TCRdb has only the in-frame clones, and not every one. The data show about 150,000 clones, 75% to 80% seen once. Source material: peripheral blood. The receptor set was obtained from a man older than 75 with acute or convalescent COVID-19.

This clone was found once. The gene calls are TRBV7-6 and TRBJ2-5; 12 nucleotides agree with TRBD2. Germline CDR1 and CDR2: SGHVS and FNYEAQ. The CDR3 covers 22 residues. V was clipped by 1 base and J by 0 bases; unmatched bases: 18. The CDR3 DNA is TGTGCCAGCAGCTTAGTATGGTCGAGCCCCGGGAGACTAGCGGGGGACCAAGAGACCCAGTACTTC. Its protein is CASSLVWSSPGRLAGDQETQYF. The variable domain in full, completed from reference TRBV7-6 and TRBJ2-5, reads GAGVSQSPRYKVTKRGQDVALRCDPISGHVSLYWYRQALGQGPEFLTYFNYEAQQDKSGLPNDRFSAERPEGSISTLTIQRTEQRDSAMYRCASSLVWSSPGRLAGDQETQYFGPGTRLLVL.

This clone appeared a single time. The chain recombines TRBV6-6 with TRBJ2-3; 7 bases agree with TRBD2. Germline CDR1 is MNHNY and CDR2 is SVGAGI (reference sequence). V lost 0 bases to trimming and J lost 6 bases; unmatched junction nucleotides: 9. The CDR3 is 16 amino acids. The CDR3 reads CASSYSPQGLPDTQYF. The DNA of the CDR3 is TGTGCCAGCAGTTACTCACCCCAGGGACTACCCGATACGCAGTATTTT.

The chain combines TRBV11-2 with TRBJ2-7, with D tentatively TRBD2 (6 bases). The CDR3 is 14 amino acids. Trimming pared 3 bases from V and 6 bases from J, leaving 15 bases between. Germline CDR1 is SGHAT and CDR2 is FQNNGV. The CDR3 DNA reads TGTGCCAGCAGCTTGGCCCTACTAGCCAGCGAGCAGTACGTC. Its translation is CASSLALLASEQYV.

About this clone: At one boundary the junction diverges from the germline segment, which might be a read error. The rearrangement links TRBV7-6 to TRBJ1-2, with a tentative D call TRBD1 (5 bases). The CDR3 has 16 residues. CDR1 SGHVS and CDR2 FNYEAQ come from the germline V gene. The CDR3 sequence: CASSVARGLAKYGYTF. In nucleotides, the CDR3 is TGTGCCAGCAGCGTAGCCCGGGGGTTGGCCAAATATGGCTACACCTTC.

This clone was picked up a small number of times. The junction shows a germline mismatch at one end, possibly a read error. The genes are TRBV7-9 and TRBJ1-6; 12 bases are shared with TRBD1. Per germline, CDR1 SEHNR and CDR2 FQNEAQ (reference sequence). This CDR3 region has 13 residues. The CDR3 spells CASSSTSPGQGAF. DNA for the CDR3: TGTGCCAGCAGCTCAACGTCACCGGGACAGGGGGCTTTT.

The chain couples TRBV28 to TRBJ2-7; D ambiguous. The CDR3 contains 14 residues. Germline-derived CDR1 and CDR2 are MDHEN and SYDVKM. The V end was cut by 6 bases, the J end by 0 bases, with 12 bases between. CDR3 residues: CASSKSASSYEQYV. For the CDR3, the DNA is TGTGCCAGCAGCAAATCCGCCAGCTCCTACGAGCAGTACGTC.

This chain uses TRBV6-5 with TRBJ2-7, with D maybe TRBD2 (8 bases). The V gene lost 5 bases and the J gene lost 13 bases, with 18 bases spanning the gap. CDR1 is MNHEY, CDR2 SVGAGI, per germline. This CDR3 has 12 residues. Here the CDR3 DNA reads TGTGCCAGCAGTACGGGGGGGACAGTCCCTTACGTC. Translation gives CASSTGGTVPYV.

J is TRBJ2-3 and V is TRBV5-1, with D perhaps TRBD1 (5 bases). The length of the CDR3 is 15 residues. Germline V gene sequence: CDR1 SGHRS, CDR2 YFSETQ. V shed 0 bases and J shed 2 bases, with 10 bases lying between them. The CDR3 region has the DNA TGCGCCAGCAGCTTGGTTGGGGCTGACACAGATACGCAGTATTTT. Protein product: CASSLVGADTDTQYF. The full variable domain, in which reference TRBV5-1 and TRBJ2-3 provide the parts outside the CDR3, is KAGVTQTPRYLIKTRGQQVTLSCSPISGHRSVSWYQQTPGQGLQFLFEYFSETQRNKGNFPGRFSGRQFSNSRSEMNVSTLELGDSALYLCASSLVGADTDTQYFGPGTRLTVL.

V and J are TRBV21-1 and TRBJ2-7; the D call TRBD1 from the table was never checked on the DNA. TRBV21-1 has pseudogene status. The CDR3 totals 15 residues. The CDR3 coding sequence is TGTGCCAGCAGAAGGATGGGACAGGACCCCTACGAGCAGTACTTC. Its protein product is CASRRMGQDPYEQYF.

The V gene is TRBV19, the J gene TRBJ2-5, with D possibly matching TRBD2 (6 bases). This CDR3 region has 14 residues. The germline V gene encodes CDR1 LNHDA and CDR2 SQIVND (reference sequence). V was trimmed by 5 bases and J by 1 base, leaving 11 bases between them. Written as DNA, the CDR3 is TGTGCCAGTAGTCCGACGGGGGTCCAAGAGACCCAGTACTTC. This encodes CASSPTGVQETQYF.

This clone is medium-sized. The rearrangement joins TRBV6-1 to TRBJ2-2, with D maybe TRBD2 (5 bases). This CDR3 is built from 15 residues. V gave up 0 bases and J gave up 3 bases, with 8 bases separating them. The germline V gene has CDR1 MNHNS and CDR2 SASEGT. The CDR3: CASSEAGRDTGELFF. CDR3 bases: TGTGCCAGCAGTGAAGCAGGGCGGGACACCGGGGAGCTGTTTTTT.

The V call is TRBV5-1, the J call TRBJ2-7, with D unresolved. V lost 2 bases, J lost 4 bases, and 10 bases lay in between. Germline CDR1 and CDR2: SGHRS and YFSETQ. The CDR3 contains 13 residues. CDR3 region: CASSLVASYEQYF. In DNA form, the CDR3 reads TGCGCCAGCAGCTTAGTTGCTAGTTACGAGCAGTACTTC.

The rearrangement joins TRBV9 to TRBJ2-3, with D unresolved. V gave up 5 bases and J gave up 4 bases, with 11 bases separating them. This CDR3 comprises 13 residues. Germline V gives CDR1 SGDLS, CDR2 YYNGEE. The CDR3 coding sequence is TGTGCCAGCAGAGTGATTAGCTCAGATACGCAGTATTTT. Its protein product is CASRVISSDTQYF.

The chain employs TRBV30 and TRBJ2-5, with TRBD2 matching over 9 bases. CDR1 is GTSNPN, CDR2 SVGIG, per germline (reference sequence). V lost 0 bases and J lost 2; bases outside the gene matches: 4. The CDR3 runs to 15 residues. In DNA, the CDR3 is TGTGCCTGGAGTGTAGGGCTAGCGGGACAAGAGACCCAGTACTTC. As protein: CAWSVGLAGQETQYF.

The genes are TRBV4-2 and TRBJ1-4; perhaps TRBD1 as D (6 bases). The ends were cut back, 3 bases at V and 0 bases at J, with 11 bases in the middle. From germline, CDR1 is LGHNA and CDR2 YNFKEQ. The CDR3 covers 16 residues. The CDR3 sequence: CASSHGQGTTNEKLFF. CDR3 DNA sequence: TGTGCCAGCAGCCACGGTCAGGGGACAACTAATGAAAAACTGTTTTTT.

The chain employs TRBV20-1 and TRBJ1-4; no reliable D call. Trimming stripped 3 bases from V and 8 bases from J, with 10 bases between. The CDR3 runs to 12 residues. Germline CDR1 and CDR2: DFQATT and SNEGSKA (reference sequence). Here the CDR3 DNA reads TGCAGTGCTAGTGAGTCGCGGGAAAAACTGTTTTTT. This translates into CSASESREKLFF.

Only one count was recorded for this clone. The V and J genes are TRBV5-1 and TRBJ1-5; 8 nucleotides line up with TRBD1. The CDR3 spans 16 residues. CDR1 SGHRS and CDR2 YFSETQ come from the germline V gene. J lost 1 base, V lost 4 bases, and 7 bases had no gene match. CDR3 sequence reads: CASSPGTGVSNQPQHF. CDR3 DNA: TGCGCCAGCAGCCCGGGGACAGGCGTGAGCAATCAGCCCCAGCATTTT.

Note on this clone: Other DNA sequences within the sample encode an identical CDR3. The gene calls are TRBV5-1 and TRBJ1-2, with a tentative D call TRBD1 (5 bases). This CDR3 contains 14 residues. Germline V gene sequence: CDR1 SGHRS, CDR2 YFSETQ. Trimming removed 0 bases from V and 6 bases from J, with 12 bases in between. The CDR3 DNA follows: TGCGCCAGCAGCTTGGACGGGGGGAGGGATGGCTACACCTTC. Translating it yields CASSLDGGRDGYTF.

This chain uses TRBV5-1 with TRBJ2-7; perhaps TRBD1 as D (5 bases). V lost 1 base and J lost 1, with 9 bases in between. Germline CDR1 SGHRS, CDR2 YFSETQ. The CDR3 contains 14 residues. This CDR3 is CASSLSAGSYEQYV. The DNA for the CDR3 is TGCGCCAGCAGCTTGTCGGCAGGGTCCTACGAGCAGTACGTC.

V is TRBV29-1 and J is TRBJ1-1; 9 bases line up with TRBD1. V gave up 7 bases and J gave up 1 base; unmatched junction bases: 7. This CDR3 contains 14 residues. CDR1 and CDR2 (germline): SQVTM, ANQGSEA. CDR3 sequence reads: CSGSHRGRNTEAFF. CDR3 sequence (DNA): TGCAGCGGGAGCCACAGGGGGCGGAACACTGAAGCTTTCTTT.

This chain joins TRBV6-2 or TRBV6-3 and TRBJ2-3, with 8 bases matching TRBD2. Per the germline V gene, CDR1 is MNHEY and CDR2 is SVGEGT. CDR3 length: 18 amino acids. J was trimmed by 4 bases and V by 4 bases; bases with no gene match: 16. CDR3 coding DNA: TGTGCCAGCAGTTTCTCCCCTCGCGCGGGGGGCCGGCCAGATACGCAGTATTTT. Translating it yields CASSFSPRAGGRPDTQYF.

This chain joins TRBV10-1 and TRBJ1-1; D gene ambiguous. This CDR3 is built from 14 residues. Between the trimmed V and J ends, which lost 6 bases and 4 bases, there was a span of 15 bases. CDR1 WNHNN and CDR2 SYGVQD come from the germline V gene (reference sequence). The CDR3 nucleotides read TGCGCCAGCAGGGAAGACATAAGCTCCACTGAAGCTTTCTTT. Protein sequence: CASREDISSTEAFF.